This T cell receptor beta chain was identified in a study of PD-1 blockade in classical Hodgkin lymphoma. Findings and caveats of the study: By C4D1, CD4+ diversity increased significantly, especially in complete responders. Patients starting nivolumab under 1 year after ASCT were excluded.

Repertoires were generated with immunoSEQ multiplex PCR, while TCRdb's copy carries only in-frame clones and drops some. The table includes about 61,000 clones, more than 80% detected once. Relapse was seen in all patients after autologous stem cell transplantation, and brentuximab vedotin exposure was variable. Note on this clone: Its antigen is not known.

The CDR3 loop spans 15 amino acids. The V gene's germline CDR1 is SGHRS and CDR2 YFSETQ. Trimming removed 4 bases from V and 8 bases from J, with 19 bases in between. Sequences were derived from peripheral blood mononuclear cells (PBMCs), sampled at baseline. The chain links TRBV5-1 to TRBJ1-3; weak D call: TRBD1 (5 bases). The clonotype originates from a human donor with classical Hodgkin lymphoma. The DNA of the CDR3 is TGCGCCAGCAGCCTGGTCCCTGGGGGTTCGGACACCATATATTTT. Translated: CASSLVPGGSDTIYF.